The 28 T cell receptor beta chains below come from one sample, sequenced in a study of CD8+ T cells in alopecia areata. RNA was isolated and reverse transcribed to cDNA, the sequencing template. This table comes from immunoSEQ multiplex PCR, and its TCRdb copy is limited to in-frame clones, with some not included. The sample has approximately 200,000 clones, about three fifths seen once. Treatment given: oral pan-JAK inhibitor, 5-10 mg twice daily. This specimen consisted of CD4+ T cells sorted from blood, obtained at week 4, from a patient treated with tofacitinib. These receptors all come from a human donor with alopecia areata.

This clone was counted a few times. V gene TRBV29-1 combines with J gene TRBJ2-6; TRBD1 matches at 8 bases. Looked up from germline, CDR1 is SQVTM and CDR2 is ANQGSEA. V trimming: 2 bases; J trimming: 0 bases; junction bases outside the gene matches: 15. There are 20 residues in the CDR3. The CDR3 nucleotides read TGCAGCGTTGAATCAGGAAACCCGGGACAGGCCTACTCTGGGGCCAACGTCCTGACTTTC. Its translation is CSVESGNPGQAYSGANVLTF.

This clone was seen a single time. The chain is built from TRBV4-1 and TRBJ2-7; D is uncertain. The CDR3 covers 13 residues. V was cut by 4 bases and J by 6 bases, with 13 bases left in between. The germline V gene encodes CDR1 MGHRA and CDR2 YSYEKL. The CDR3 loop is CASSRDQGLEQYF. The CDR3 DNA is TGCGCCAGCAGCCGAGACCAAGGGCTCGAGCAGTACTTC.

The J gene is TRBJ2-3, the V gene TRBV7-9; the D gene could be TRBD1 or TRBD2 (5 bases each). This CDR3 is 11 amino acids long. V lost 8 bases and J lost 6, with 9 bases in between. Germline assignment: CDR1 SEHNR and CDR2 FQNEAQ (reference sequence). CDR3 sequence reads: CASGGVDTQYF. The CDR3 DNA reads as TGTGCCAGCGGGGGAGTTGATACGCAGTATTTT.

In this sample, this clone turned up once. The chain is built from TRBV29-1 and TRBJ2-1; TRBD2 aligns across 8 bases. This CDR3 comprises 11 residues. Germline CDR1 and CDR2: SQVTM and ANQGSEA. Trimming removed 7 bases from V and 14 bases from J; junction bases left unmatched: 10. CDR3 DNA sequence: TGCAGCGCCGGTGAGCGGGGGATGGAGTTCTTC. Translated, it gives CSAGERGMEFF.

V and J are TRBV7-2 and TRBJ2-4; 14 nucleotides match TRBD2. This CDR3 spans 17 amino acids. Trimming took 6 bases from V and 0 from J; bases not matched to a gene: 4. CDR1 is SGHTA and CDR2 is FQGNSA in the germline V gene. The CDR3 spells CASSMTSGRVAKNIQYF. In nucleotides, the CDR3 is TGTGCCAGCAGTATGACTAGCGGGAGGGTAGCCAAAAACATTCAGTACTTC.

The chain recombines TRBV29-1 with TRBJ2-1, with D maybe TRBD2 (6 bases). Germline assignment: CDR1 SQVTM and CDR2 ANQGSEA. V was clipped by 6 bases and J by 7 bases, with 16 bases between them. This CDR3 contains 13 residues. The chain's CDR3 is CSVATGVGNEQFF. The DNA of the CDR3 is TGCAGCGTAGCAACGGGGGTGGGGAATGAGCAGTTCTTC.

Turning to this clone: Other DNA sequences in the sample encode the same CDR3. This chain connects TRBV5-1 to TRBJ2-3; D gene unclear. Looked up from germline, CDR1 is SGHRS and CDR2 is YFSETQ. The CDR3 contains 13 residues. V was trimmed by 1 base and J by 1 base, leaving 4 bases between them. CDR3 sequence (DNA): TGCGCCAGCAGCTTGAGGGGCACAGATACGCAGTATTTT. Encoded protein: CASSLRGTDTQYF. The full variable domain, its missing parts supplied by reference TRBV5-1 and TRBJ2-3, is KAGVTQTPRYLIKTRGQQVTLSCSPISGHRSVSWYQQTPGQGLQFLFEYFSETQRNKGNFPGRFSGRQFSNSRSEMNVSTLELGDSALYLCASSLRGTDTQYFGPGTRLTVL.

There are a few counts of this clone. V is TRBV6-6 and J is TRBJ1-5; D is perhaps TRBD1 (6 bases). The V and J ends lost 6 bases and 7 bases respectively, with 19 bases between them. CDR3 length: 15 residues. Germline CDR1 and CDR2: MNHNY and SVGAGI (reference sequence). For the CDR3, the DNA is TGTGCCAGCAGCCCACTGGGGGGGCAGCAGCAGCCCCAGCATTTT. Its protein product is CASSPLGGQQQPQHF.

The CDR3 sequence is CAWSVKAETQYF. CDR3 nucleotides: TGTGCCTGGAGTGTTAAGGCCGAGACCCAGTACTTC. The J gene is TRBJ2-5, the V gene TRBV30; D gene unclear. The V end lost 0 bases, the J end lost 5 bases, and 7 bases lay between the germline ends. Germline V gene sequence: CDR1 GTSNPN, CDR2 SVGIG (reference sequence). The CDR3 has 12 residues. Filled out from reference TRBV30 and TRBJ2-5, the complete variable domain reads SQTIHQWPATLVQPVGSPLSLECTVEGTSNPNLYWYRQAAGRGLQLLFYSVGIGQISSEVPQNLSASRPQDRQFILSSKKLLLSDSGFYLCAWSVKAETQYFGPGTRLLVL.

The chain has TRBV30 and TRBJ1-2; no clear D. The CDR3 is 13 residues long. Per the germline V gene, CDR1 is GTSNPN and CDR2 is SVGIG (reference sequence). Trimming removed 1 base at V and 0 bases at J, with 6 bases between. The DNA for the CDR3 is TGTGCCTGGAGTGCGGGGTCTAACTATGGCTACACCTTC. As protein: CAWSAGSNYGYTF. The complete variable domain, with remaining parts taken from reference TRBV30 and TRBJ1-2, reads SQTIHQWPATLVQPVGSPLSLECTVEGTSNPNLYWYRQAAGRGLQLLFYSVGIGQISSEVPQNLSASRPQDRQFILSSKKLLLSDSGFYLCAWSAGSNYGYTFGSGTRLTVV.

In its sample, this clone was seen a few times. The CDR3 nucleotides are TGTGCCAGCAGTTTTTTCACTGGGGCCAACGTCCTGACTTTC. Encoded protein: CASSFFTGANVLTF. The J gene is TRBJ2-6, the V gene TRBV27, with D hard to call. V lost 3 bases and J lost 2, with 5 bases in between. CDR1 and CDR2 from the germline V gene are MNHEY and SMNVEV (reference sequence). This CDR3 has 14 amino acids.

The genes are TRBV29-1 and TRBJ2-3; 8 bases map to TRBD2. CDR3 length: 13 amino acids. Unmatched junction bases numbered 6, after V lost 7 bases and J lost 3 bases. The germline V gene encodes CDR1 SQVTM and CDR2 ANQGSEA. CDR3 DNA sequence: TGCAGCGGGAAGCGGGAGAGGACAGATACGCAGTATTTT. Protein: CSGKRERTDTQYF.

The chain employs TRBV7-2 and TRBJ2-4, with TRBD2 matching over 11 bases. Germline trimming cut 2 bases from V and 0 bases from J; bases unmatched to any gene: 3. The CDR3 contains 17 residues. Germline assignment: CDR1 SGHTA and CDR2 FQGNSA. The CDR3 protein is CASSLQGLAGAKNIQYF. DNA of the CDR3: TGTGCCAGCAGCTTACAAGGACTAGCGGGAGCCAAAAACATTCAGTACTTC.

The chain employs TRBV7-3 and TRBJ1-1; TRBD1 agrees at 7 bases. The CDR3 contains 14 residues. Germline V gene sequence: CDR1 SGHTA, CDR2 FQGTGA. V gave up 2 bases and J gave up 3 bases; unmatched junction bases: 3. CDR3 sequence (DNA): TGTGCCAGCAGCTTAGCAGGGGGGCACACTGAAGCTTTCTTT. Amino acid sequence: CASSLAGGHTEAFF.

This clone was found a few times. This chain uses TRBV29-1 with TRBJ2-3; D perhaps matches TRBD2 (6 bases). V gave up 7 bases and J gave up 7 bases, with 15 bases separating them. The germline V gene has CDR1 SQVTM and CDR2 ANQGSEA. The CDR3 spans 12 residues. The CDR3 spells CSGGLDTHTQYF. DNA for the CDR3: TGCAGCGGGGGACTGGACACGCATACGCAGTATTTT.

This sequence joins TRBV29-1 and TRBJ2-7, with 11 bases aligning to TRBD2. Trimming at V came to 4 bases and at J to 2 bases, leaving 4 bases not matched to a gene. The V gene's germline CDR1 is SQVTM and CDR2 ANQGSEA. CDR3 length equals 14 residues. CDR3 region: CSVGETSGTYEQYF. The CDR3 DNA reads as TGCAGCGTTGGGGAGACTAGCGGGACCTACGAGCAGTACTTC.

V is TRBV29-1 and J is TRBJ2-3, with 8 positions matching TRBD2. The CDR3 runs 14 residues. Per germline, CDR1 SQVTM and CDR2 ANQGSEA. Trimming cost V 7 bases and J 6 bases; bases outside gene matches: 12. CDR3 amino acids: CSAGWREAGDTQYF. In DNA form, the CDR3 reads TGCAGCGCCGGCTGGCGGGAGGCCGGGGATACGCAGTATTTT.

The chain links TRBV29-1 to TRBJ2-4; the match to TRBD2 covers 10 bases. The germline gives CDR1 SQVTM, CDR2 ANQGSEA. After removal of 6 bases from V and 0 bases from J, the junction contained 11 bases not matched to a gene. There are 17 residues in the CDR3. CDR3 in DNA: TGCAGCGTACTGACGAATAGACTAGCGGGAGCCAAAAACATTCAGTACTTC. Encoded protein: CSVLTNRLAGAKNIQYF.

The rearrangement joins TRBV5-4 to TRBJ2-2; TRBD2 agrees at 9 bases. The CDR3 loop spans 14 amino acids. The ends lost 9 bases at V and 4 bases at J; junction bases unmatched: 7. Germline V gene data show CDR1 as SGHNT and CDR2 as YYREEE (reference sequence). The CDR3 region is CATEMTSGTGELFF. In nucleotides, the CDR3 is TGTGCCACCGAGATGACTAGCGGCACCGGGGAGCTGTTTTTT.

The rearrangement joins TRBV15 to TRBJ2-2; D gene uncertain. CDR1 LNHNV and CDR2 YYDKDF come from the germline V gene (reference sequence). The CDR3 is 15 amino acids. Trimming took off 4 bases at V and 0 bases at J, with 9 bases between the two ends. The CDR3 DNA sequence: TGTGCCACCAGCACGGGCGGTACGAACACCGGGGAGCTGTTTTTT. Its protein product is CATSTGGTNTGELFF.

The gene calls are TRBV7-2 and TRBJ2-1, with D unresolved. Per germline, CDR1 SGHTA and CDR2 FQGNSA. The V end lost 1 base, the J end lost 11 bases, and 9 bases lay between the germline ends. This CDR3 has 12 amino acids. The DNA of the CDR3 is TGTGCCAGCAGCTTAGACGCGCGGAAGCAGTTCTTC. Translated, it gives CASSLDARKQFF.

The rearrangement joins TRBV9 to TRBJ1-1; no reliable D call. CDR1 is SGDLS and CDR2 is YYNGEE in the germline V gene. The CDR3 has 14 residues. Trimming pared 1 base from V and 4 bases from J, leaving 11 bases between. The CDR3 DNA sequence: TGTGCCAGCAGCGTAAGGCGGGAGGCCACTGAAGCTTTCTTT. This gives the protein CASSVRREATEAFF.

This chain uses TRBV5-1 with TRBJ2-3, with TRBD2 matching over 14 bases. Germline values: CDR1 SGHRS, CDR2 YFSETQ. V lost 4 bases, J lost 4 bases, and 8 bases stayed unmatched. This CDR3 has 17 residues. The CDR3 region has the DNA TGCGCCAGCAGCCCGGGACTAGCGGGAGTAGGGGCAGATACGCAGTATTTT. Protein: CASSPGLAGVGADTQYF.

This chain joins TRBV2 and TRBJ2-1; 7 nucleotides match TRBD2. The CDR3 has 18 residues. V shed 4 bases and J 4 bases; nucleotides not matched to a gene: 16. Germline-derived CDR1 and CDR2 are SNHLY and FYNNEI. CDR3 loop: CASSAASMGGRRYNEQFF. For the CDR3, the DNA is TGTGCCAGCAGTGCGGCCTCTATGGGCGGGAGAAGGTACAATGAGCAGTTCTTC.

The J gene is TRBJ2-7, the V gene TRBV28; tentative D call: TRBD2 (7 bases). Trimming took 1 base from V and 3 from J, leaving 13 bases between them. This CDR3 spans 15 amino acids. CDR1 and CDR2 from the germline V gene are MDHEN and SYDVKM. CDR3 residues: CASSLYTGGLYEQYF. CDR3 nucleotide sequence: TGTGCCAGCAGTTTATATACGGGGGGCCTCTACGAGCAGTACTTC.

With regard to this clone: This specimen includes other DNA sequences encoding the same CDR3. The chain has TRBV29-1 and TRBJ1-4; TRBD1 matches at 7 bases. The junction had 0 bases not matched to a gene; V was cut back by 5 bases and J by 0 bases. Germline V CDR1 and CDR2: SQVTM, ANQGSEA. This CDR3 is 13 amino acids long. The CDR3 protein is CSVTGATNEKLFF. The CDR3 DNA reads TGCAGCGTTACAGGGGCAACTAATGAAAAACTGTTTTTT.

The chain combines TRBV6-5 with TRBJ2-3; D not resolved. This CDR3 comprises 15 residues. The V end lost 3 bases, the J end lost 1 base, and 11 bases lay between the germline ends. Germline values: CDR1 MNHEY, CDR2 SVGAGI. The CDR3 is CASSYRRQGTDTQYF. The CDR3 DNA reads as TGTGCCAGCAGTTATAGGCGGCAAGGCACAGATACGCAGTATTTT.

This clone was seen a handful of times. This chain uses TRBV5-1 with TRBJ1-5; 7 positions match TRBD1. V gave up 4 bases and J gave up 0 bases; unmatched junction bases: 4. CDR3 length: 15 amino acids. Germline lookup yields CDR1 SGHRS and CDR2 YFSETQ. As DNA, the CDR3 is TGCGCCAGCAGCCCGGGACAGAATAGCAATCAGCCCCAGCATTTT. This gives the protein CASSPGQNSNQPQHF.